The clone carrying this TCR beta chain was seen more than once but under ten times. As yet, its antigen is unknown. These data originate in a study of beta chain features in type 1 diabetes. Expressed TCRB transcripts were sequenced because the entire RNA isolate underwent reverse transcription. Sequenced by immunoSEQ multiplex PCR; TCRdb stores in-frame clones only, minus some. The sample contains some 170,000 clones, roughly 59% of which appear only once. Germline loops: CDR1 MGHDK, CDR2 SYGVNS. The germline V and J ends were trimmed by 2 bases and 8 bases, with 6 bases remaining between them. CDR3 length: 11 residues. General study findings and limits: Here, the possible influence of HLA type (on TCRB rearrangement) remained unresolved. Within each of all four CD4+ subsets, Type 1 diabetes patients had TCRB CDR3s that were moderately but significantly shorter.

The material sequenced was naive CD4+ T cells from blood. The chain has TRBV25-1 and TRBJ1-2; D remains unclear. This TCR derives from a man aged 30 to 39 with type 1 diabetes. DNA of the CDR3: TGTGCCAGCAGTGAAGGAGGGGGCTACACCTTC. Its protein is CASSEGGGYTF.